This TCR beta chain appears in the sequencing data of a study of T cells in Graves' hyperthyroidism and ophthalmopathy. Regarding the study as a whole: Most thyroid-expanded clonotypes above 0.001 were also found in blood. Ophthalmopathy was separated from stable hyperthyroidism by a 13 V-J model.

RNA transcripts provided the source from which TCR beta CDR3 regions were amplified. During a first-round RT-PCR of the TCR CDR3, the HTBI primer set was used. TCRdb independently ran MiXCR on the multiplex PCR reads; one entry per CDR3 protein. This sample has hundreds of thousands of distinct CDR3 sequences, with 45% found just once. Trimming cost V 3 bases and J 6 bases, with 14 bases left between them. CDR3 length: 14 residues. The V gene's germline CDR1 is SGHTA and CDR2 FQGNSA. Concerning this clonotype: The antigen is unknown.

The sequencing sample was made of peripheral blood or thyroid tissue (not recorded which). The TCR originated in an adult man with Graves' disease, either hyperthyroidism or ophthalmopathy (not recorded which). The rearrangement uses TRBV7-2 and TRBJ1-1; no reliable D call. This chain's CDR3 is CASSLLMTDAEAFF. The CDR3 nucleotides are TGTGCCAGCAGCTTGCTTATGACGGACGCTGAAGCTTTCTTT. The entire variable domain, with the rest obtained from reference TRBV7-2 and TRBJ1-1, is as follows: GAGVSQSPSNKVTEKGKDVELRCDPISGHTALYWYRQSLGQGLEFLIYFQGNSAPDKSGLPSDRFSAERTGGSVSTLTIQRTQQEDSAVYLCASSLLMTDAEAFFGQGTRLTVV.